The table lists the clone carrying this T cell receptor (beta chain) with a few counts. Its antigen remains unknown. TCRdb ran MiXCR on the 5' RACE reads and lists one entry per CDR3 protein. The table lists some 600,000 distinct CDR3 sequences, about 7.1% of them singletons. The CDR3 contains 15 residues. From germline, CDR1 is SGHRS and CDR2 YFSETQ. Trimming pared 0 bases from V and 2 bases from J, leaving 11 bases between. This specimen belongs to a study of identical twins. Study observations and caveats: Models underestimated out-of-frame TCR alpha sharing in monozygotic twins. Those out-of-frame alpha sequences shared by twins showed an excess of low generation probability.

The same data also went into a second study, on yellow fever vaccine responses in identical twins. From that report: Vaccine T cell responses of twins reportedly seemed partly convergent and partly personalized.

The TCR originated in a woman under 30 in good health. The V gene is TRBV5-1, the J gene TRBJ2-5; no clear D. The sequenced sample was PBMCs. DNA of the CDR3: TGCGCCAGCAGCTTGGGTAGGAATCAACAAGAGACCCAGTACTTC. This translates into CASSLGRNQQETQYF.